The 22 T cell receptor beta chains below were found in one sample sequenced in a study of blood T cell repertoires in COVID-19 (TCRdb year 2020). The method was the immunoSEQ multiplex PCR assay. TCRdb provides this immuneACCESS table in a form limited to in-frame rearrangements. Some clones are lacking; in checked studies, under half of them reflect an unresolved V gene, and why the rest are absent is not known. The sample table contains about 71,000 clones; only one count was recorded for about nine tenths of them. Under 0.8% of the sample rests with the top ten. Input material: peripheral blood. These receptor sequences come from a woman older than 75 with acute or convalescent COVID-19.

This clone has a handful of counts. V gene TRBV27 combines with J gene TRBJ2-1; 9 positions agree with TRBD1. The CDR3 runs to 17 residues. Germline assignment: CDR1 MNHEY and CDR2 SMNVEV (reference sequence). After removal of 5 bases from V and 3 bases from J, the junction contained 11 bases not matched to a gene. In DNA form, the CDR3 reads TGTGCCAGCAGTCCCTCCATCGACAGGGGGTACTACAATGAGCAGTTCTTC. It is translated as CASSPSIDRGYYNEQFF.

The chain joins TRBV5-6 to TRBJ2-7; 9 bases line up with TRBD1. Germline V gene data show CDR1 as SGHDT and CDR2 as YYEEEE. The CDR3 spans 14 residues. After removal of 3 bases from V and 5 bases from J, the junction contained 6 bases not matched to a gene. CDR3: CASSWGQGRDEQYF. DNA of the CDR3: TGTGCCAGCAGCTGGGGACAGGGAAGAGACGAGCAGTACTTC.

V usage is TRBV5-4 and J usage is TRBJ2-6, with D tentatively TRBD2 (5 bases). The CDR3 covers 16 residues. Trimming shortened V by 0 bases and J by 0 bases, and 7 bases separated the two germline ends. In germline, CDR1 is SGHNT, CDR2 YYREEE (reference sequence). The CDR3 nucleotides are TGTGCCAGCAGCTTGGGTGGGAGCTCTGGGGCCAACGTCCTGACTTTC. This codes for CASSLGGSSGANVLTF. The full variable domain, its missing parts supplied by reference TRBV5-4 and TRBJ2-6, is ETGVTQSPTHLIKTRGQQVTLRCSSQSGHNTVSWYQQALGQGPQFIFQYYREEENGRGNFPPRFSGLQFPNYSSELNVNALELDDSALYLCASSLGGSSGANVLTFGAGSRLTVL.

This clone appeared a few times. The V gene is TRBV5-1, the J gene TRBJ1-2; 7 positions agree with TRBD1. V was pared by 3 bases and J by 0 bases, with 8 bases of the junction left unmatched. Germline V gene data show CDR1 as SGHRS and CDR2 as YFSETQ. The CDR3 consists of 16 residues. As DNA, the CDR3 is TGCGCCAGCAGCTCCGATGCGACAGGGTCTAACTATGGCTACACCTTC. Its translation: CASSSDATGSNYGYTF.

The chain carries TRBV28 and TRBJ1-2, with 10 bases fitting TRBD1. CDR3 length equals 14 residues. Germline V gene sequence: CDR1 MDHEN, CDR2 SYDVKM. Trimming took 5 bases from V and 7 from J; bases not matched to a gene: 7. DNA for the CDR3: TGTGCCAGCAGTGGGGGACAGGGGACCTTTGGCTACACCTTC. Translating it yields CASSGGQGTFGYTF.

This clone has just one count. At the DNA level, this CDR3 is encoded by other sequences in the same sample as well. The CDR3 reads CASSFLNQPQHF. The CDR3 DNA reads TGTGCCAGCAGTTTCCTCAATCAGCCCCAGCATTTT. J is TRBJ1-5 and V is TRBV27; D remains ambiguous. The CDR3 sequence is 12 residues long. Germline-derived CDR1 and CDR2 are MNHEY and SMNVEV (reference sequence). With 3 bases removed from V and 3 bases from J, the gap between germline ends came to 3 bases.

The CDR3 reads CASSQEMRANTIYF. In DNA form, the CDR3 reads TGTGCCAGCAGCCAAGAAATGAGGGCAAACACCATATATTTT. The chain joins TRBV4-2 to TRBJ1-3; D is unresolved. V was clipped by 0 bases and J by 6 bases, with 9 bases between them. The length of the CDR3 is 14 residues. Per germline, CDR1 LGHNA and CDR2 YNFKEQ.

The V gene is TRBV19, the J gene TRBJ1-6; 7 bases align to TRBD1. Germline-derived CDR1 and CDR2 are LNHDA and SQIVND (reference sequence). V was pared by 7 bases and J by 9 bases, with 3 bases of the junction left unmatched. The CDR3 has 12 residues. The CDR3, as DNA: TGTGCCAGTACCGACAGGGCTTCACCCCTCCACTTT. Its protein product is CASTDRASPLHF.

The rearrangement links TRBV7-8 to TRBJ2-3, with D unclear. Trimming stripped 5 bases from V and 7 bases from J, with 16 bases between. The CDR3 consists of 14 residues. Germline V lookup: CDR1 SGHVS, CDR2 FQNEAQ. CDR3 DNA sequence: TGTGCCAGCAGCGAGCGAGCGTTAGGATATACGCAGTATTTT. Translated: CASSERALGYTQYF.

The rearrangement links TRBV18 to TRBJ1-1; D gene ambiguous. With 1 base removed from V and 1 base from J, the gap between germline ends came to 4 bases. Germline-derived CDR1 and CDR2 are KGHSH and LQKENI. The CDR3 is made up of 13 amino acids. The CDR3 DNA reads as TGTGCCAGCTCACCACTTCAGAACACTGAAGCTTTCTTT. Translation: CASSPLQNTEAFF.

The gene calls are TRBV3-1 (or the pseudogene TRBV3-2) and TRBJ2-1, with 9 bases that match TRBD2. Germline assignment: CDR1 LGHDT and CDR2 YNNKEL (reference sequence). The ends lost 0 bases at V and 10 bases at J; junction bases unmatched: 7. The CDR3 runs 15 residues. The chain's CDR3 is CASSQDHTSGLEQFF. The CDR3, as DNA: TGTGCCAGCAGCCAAGATCACACTAGCGGGCTGGAGCAGTTCTTC.

V gene TRBV5-5 combines with J gene TRBJ1-5; D gene ambiguous. V dropped 3 bases and J dropped 6 bases, with 10 bases sitting between them. Per germline, CDR1 SGHKS and CDR2 YYEKEE (reference sequence). The CDR3 runs to 13 residues. CDR3 protein: CASSSIISQPQHF. CDR3 DNA sequence: TGTGCCAGCAGCTCAATCATCAGTCAGCCCCAGCATTTT. The whole variable domain, filled in from reference TRBV5-5 and TRBJ1-5, reads DAGVTQSPTHLIKTRGQQVTLRCSPISGHKSVSWYQQVLGQGPQFIFQYYEKEERGRGNFPDRFSARQFPNYSSELNVNALLLGDSALYLCASSSIISQPQHFGDGTRLSIL.

Here the CDR3 reads CASSQRIQGSGETQYF. The CDR3 nucleotides are TGCGCCAGCAGCCAACGGATACAGGGAAGTGGGGAGACCCAGTACTTC. The chain joins TRBV4-1 to TRBJ2-5; a possible D gene is TRBD1 (6 bases). V gave up 2 bases and J gave up 5 bases, with 18 bases separating them. Germline V lookup: CDR1 MGHRA, CDR2 YSYEKL. This CDR3 is built from 16 residues.

The chain has TRBV2 and TRBJ2-5, with D perhaps TRBD1 (8 bases). The CDR3 has 13 amino acids. V was pared by 10 bases and J by 5 bases, with 17 bases between. Germline V gene sequence: CDR1 SNHLY, CDR2 FYNNEI. CDR3 amino acids: CAKRGRGHETQYF. The CDR3 region has the DNA TGTGCCAAGCGGGGCAGGGGGCACGAGACCCAGTACTTC. Full variable domain (remainder filled in from reference TRBV2 and TRBJ2-5): EPEVTQTPSHQVTQMGQEVILRCVPISNHLYFYWYRQILGQKVEFLVSFYNNEISEKSEIFDDQFSVERPDGSNFTLKIRSTKLEDSAMYFCAKRGRGHETQYFGPGTRLLVL.

The gene calls are TRBV28 and TRBJ2-7; the match to TRBD1 covers 7 bases. This CDR3 has 13 residues. Germline loops: CDR1 MDHEN, CDR2 SYDVKM. V lost 11 bases, J lost 0 bases, and 7 bases stayed unmatched. CDR3 in amino acids: CASRRDSSYEQYF. The CDR3 DNA follows: TGTGCCTCCCGACGGGACAGCTCCTACGAGCAGTACTTC.

This chain uses TRBV29-1 with TRBJ1-1, with D perhaps TRBD1 (6 bases). V was cut by 5 bases and J by 2 bases, with 12 bases left in between. This CDR3 has 13 amino acids. Germline lookup yields CDR1 SQVTM and CDR2 ANQGSEA. CDR3 bases: TGCAGCGTTCCTGGGACATCTAACACTGAAGCTTTCTTT. This translates into CSVPGTSNTEAFF.

The chain is built from TRBV5-5 and TRBJ2-1; 7 positions match TRBD1. Trimming cost V 1 base and J 6 bases; bases outside gene matches: 16. The CDR3 runs to 18 residues. The germline V gene has CDR1 SGHKS and CDR2 YYEKEE (reference sequence). CDR3 amino acids: CASSLKRDRGVDSNEQFF. The CDR3 nucleotides read TGTGCCAGCAGCTTGAAACGGGACAGAGGGGTTGACTCCAATGAGCAGTTCTTC. Variable domain in full (rest from reference TRBV5-5 and TRBJ2-1): DAGVTQSPTHLIKTRGQQVTLRCSPISGHKSVSWYQQVLGQGPQFIFQYYEKEERGRGNFPDRFSARQFPNYSSELNVNALLLGDSALYLCASSLKRDRGVDSNEQFFGPGTRLTVL.

The CDR3 protein is CASSPTGGDEQYF. In DNA form, the CDR3 reads TGTGCCAGCTCACCGACAGGGGGAGACGAGCAGTACTTC. The chain combines TRBV18 with TRBJ2-7, with TRBD1 identical over 9 bases. The CDR3 covers 13 residues. Trimming at V came to 3 bases and at J to 5 bases, leaving 2 bases not matched to a gene. The V gene's germline CDR1 is KGHSH and CDR2 LQKENI.

The chain uses TRBV18 and TRBJ1-2; possibly TRBD1 for D (6 bases). Per germline, CDR1 KGHSH and CDR2 LQKENI. There are 15 residues in the CDR3. V was pared by 4 bases and J by 0 bases, with 12 bases between. CDR3 in amino acids: CASSRAGQTNYGYTF. The CDR3 DNA follows: TGTGCCAGCTCACGAGCCGGACAGACTAACTATGGCTACACCTTC.

The chain links TRBV2 to TRBJ2-4, with D uncertain. Per the germline V gene, CDR1 is SNHLY and CDR2 is FYNNEI. CDR3 length: 15 residues. Trimming stripped 1 base from V and 3 bases from J, with 10 bases between. CDR3 region: CASSEGQPLKNIQYF. The CDR3 DNA follows: TGTGCCAGCAGTGAAGGGCAACCCCTCAAAAACATTCAGTACTTC.

The CDR3 nucleotides read TGTGCCAGCAGACCAACAGGGTCTGGAAACACCATATATTTT. Translating it yields CASRPTGSGNTIYF. The V gene is TRBV7-9, the J gene TRBJ1-3, with a possible D match to TRBD1 (6 bases). The germline CDR1 and CDR2 sequences are SEHNR and FQNEAQ (reference sequence). V lost 6 bases and J 1 base, leaving 10 bases between the germline ends. The CDR3 is made up of 14 amino acids.

The genes are TRBV19 and TRBJ2-7; 7 nucleotides match TRBD1. V lost 8 bases, J lost 0 bases, and 10 bases stayed unmatched. The CDR3 loop spans 15 amino acids. Per germline, CDR1 LNHDA and CDR2 SQIVND (reference sequence). CDR3 loop: CASSGGQLYSYEQYF. CDR3 sequence (DNA): TGTGCCAGTTCAGGGGGACAGTTATACTCCTACGAGCAGTACTTC.